A single sample gave rise to the 28 T cell receptor beta chains below, sequenced in a study of blood T cell repertoires in COVID-19. Generated by immunoSEQ multiplex PCR, the TCRdb table keeps only in-frame clones and is missing some. Of roughly 230,000 clones detected, over 70% appear once; the ten largest clones hold 25% to 35%. Input material: peripheral blood. The source of these receptors is a man between 35 and 55 years old with acute or convalescent COVID-19.

This chain joins TRBV9 and TRBJ2-5; unclear D gene. Germline CDR1 is SGDLS and CDR2 is YYNGEE. The length of the CDR3 is 13 residues. V gave up 0 bases and J gave up 4 bases, with 7 bases separating them. CDR3 residues: CASSVGPLETQYF. The CDR3 bases are TGTGCCAGCAGCGTAGGTCCCCTAGAGACCCAGTACTTC. Looking up the rest from reference TRBV9 and TRBJ2-5 gives the full variable domain: DSGVTQTPKHLITATGQRVTLRCSPRSGDLSVYWYQQSLDQGLQFLIQYYNGEERAKGNILERFSAQQFPDLHSELNLSSLELGDSALYFCASSVGPLETQYFGPGTRLLVL.

The chain recombines TRBV5-4 with TRBJ1-4; weak D call: TRBD1 (6 bases). Germline loops: CDR1 SGHNT, CDR2 YYREEE (reference sequence). The V gene lost 3 bases and the J gene lost 3 bases, with 12 bases spanning the gap. The CDR3 is made up of 15 amino acids. CDR3 nucleotides: TGTGCCAGCAGCTATCCCGGACAGCCTAATGAAAAACTGTTTTTT. It encodes CASSYPGQPNEKLFF.

CDR3 loop: CASSEFQANYGYTF. The CDR3, as DNA: TGTGCCAGCAGTGAATTCCAGGCAAACTATGGCTACACCTTC. This rearrangement joins TRBV2 to TRBJ1-2; no definite D call. The CDR3 has 14 residues. V lost 2 bases to trimming and J lost 2 bases, with 9 bases between them. Per germline, CDR1 SNHLY and CDR2 FYNNEI.

The CDR3 sequence is CASSAGTDPETQYF. The CDR3 nucleotides are TGTGCCAGCAGCGCCGGGACAGACCCCGAGACCCAGTACTTC. This chain links TRBV9 with TRBJ2-5, with 7 positions matching TRBD1. This CDR3 is 14 amino acids long. V was clipped by 3 bases and J by 5 bases; unmatched bases: 7. Looked up from germline, CDR1 is SGDLS and CDR2 is YYNGEE.

This clone was seen a handful of times. The chain joins TRBV29-1 to TRBJ2-5, with D unclear. The CDR3 is 14 residues long. In germline, CDR1 is SQVTM, CDR2 ANQGSEA. V gave up 1 base and J gave up 0 bases, with 9 bases separating them. The CDR3 is CSVEGRLYQETQYF. CDR3 coding DNA: TGCAGCGTTGAAGGCAGATTGTACCAAGAGACCCAGTACTTC. Full variable domain (missing parts from reference TRBV29-1 and TRBJ2-5): SAVISQKPSRDICQRGTSLTIQCQVDSQVTMMFWYRQQPGQSLTLIATANQGSEATYESGFVIDKFPISRPNLTFSTLTVSNMSPEDSSIYLCSVEGRLYQETQYFGPGTRLLVL.

This clone occurred a few times. The V and J genes are TRBV6-4 and TRBJ2-1, with 7 positions matching TRBD2. The CDR3 is made up of 14 amino acids. V shed 4 bases and J 1 base; nucleotides not matched to a gene: 1. Germline V gene sequence: CDR1 MRHNA, CDR2 SNTAGT. CDR3 nucleotide sequence: TGTGCCAGCAGTGTCGGGGGGTCCTACAATGAGCAGTTCTTC. This codes for CASSVGGSYNEQFF.

The chain is built from TRBV7-9 and TRBJ1-5, with unresolved D. The germline CDR1 and CDR2 sequences are SEHNR and FQNEAQ (reference sequence). This CDR3 is built from 15 residues. Trimming cost V 5 bases and J 2 bases, with 13 bases left between them. The CDR3 here is CASSPPGLGNQPQHF. CDR3 bases: TGTGCCAGCAGCCCCCCCGGGTTGGGCAATCAGCCCCAGCATTTT.

This chain joins TRBV7-3 and TRBJ2-1, with 7 nucleotides matching TRBD2. The trim removed 5 bases at V and 5 bases at J, leaving 6 bases unmatched. The CDR3 covers 14 residues. CDR1 is SGHTA, CDR2 FQGTGA, per germline. The CDR3 nucleotides read TGTGCCAGCAGCGAAAGTGGGGGGGACAATGAGCAGTTCTTC. As protein: CASSESGGDNEQFF.

V is TRBV9 and J is TRBJ2-5; D remains ambiguous. The CDR3 is 13 residues long. Trimming left V 0 bases short and J 1 base short, with 4 bases between. Per the germline V gene, CDR1 is SGDLS and CDR2 is YYNGEE. CDR3 sequence (DNA): TGTGCCAGCAGCGTAGGAGTCCAAGAGACCCAGTACTTC. It yields the protein CASSVGVQETQYF.

This clone has just one count. The rearrangement uses TRBV27 and TRBJ2-2; weak D call: TRBD2 (6 bases). V was cut by 6 bases and J by 6 bases, with 20 bases left in between. Germline CDR1 and CDR2: MNHEY and SMNVEV (reference sequence). The CDR3 spans 16 residues. Here the CDR3 DNA reads TGTGCCAGCAGCCTGTTATTTGGGGGAGGCGCCGGGGAGCTGTTTTTT. Amino acids: CASSLLFGGGAGELFF.

This rearrangement joins TRBV11-3 to TRBJ2-2; 7 nucleotides agree with TRBD2. V gave up 5 bases and J gave up 4 bases; unmatched junction bases: 10. The CDR3 length is 16 residues. CDR1 SGHNT and CDR2 YENEEA come from the germline V gene. CDR3 in amino acids: CASSRNGLDATGELFF. DNA for the CDR3: TGTGCCAGCAGCCGAAACGGACTAGACGCCACCGGGGAGCTGTTTTTT.

This clone was picked up a small number of times. The V call is TRBV11-3, the J call TRBJ2-1, with TRBD2 matching over 10 bases. V gave up 2 bases and J gave up 10 bases; unmatched junction bases: 11. The CDR3 has 16 residues. Germline CDR1 reads SGHNT; CDR2 reads YENEEA. The DNA of the CDR3 is TGTGCCAGCAGCTTAATAAGCGGGAGGGCCAGGGGAGAGCAGTTCTTC. Translating it yields CASSLISGRARGEQFF.

The chain couples TRBV3-1 (or the pseudogene TRBV3-2) to TRBJ2-5; 8 bases align to TRBD1. This CDR3 is 17 amino acids long. The V segment lost 4 bases and the J segment 5 bases; nucleotides outside the gene matches: 15. Germline V gene lookup returns CDR1 LGHDT and CDR2 YNNKEL (reference sequence). The CDR3 here is CASSLLPIQGARETQYF. The CDR3 DNA is TGTGCCAGCAGCCTACTACCCATCCAGGGGGCGCGTGAGACCCAGTACTTC.

This chain joins TRBV3-1 (or the pseudogene TRBV3-2) and TRBJ1-5; perhaps TRBD1 as D (6 bases). Trimming took 1 base from V and 1 from J, leaving 17 bases between them. From germline, CDR1 is LGHDT and CDR2 YNNKEL (reference sequence). The CDR3 is made up of 18 amino acids. The CDR3 region has the DNA TGTGCCAGCAGCCAAGGTGGCAGGGGCTTAGGAAGCAATCAGCCCCAGCATTTT. The encoded protein is CASSQGGRGLGSNQPQHF.

The chain carries TRBV7-2 and TRBJ2-7, with D possibly being TRBD2 (6 bases). From germline, CDR1 is SGHTA and CDR2 FQGNSA. V lost 5 bases and J 4 bases, leaving 15 bases between the germline ends. The CDR3 has 14 amino acids. The CDR3 DNA reads as TGTGCCAGCAGCCCTCGGCTAGCGTCGTACGAGCAGTACTTC. It encodes CASSPRLASYEQYF.

This clone was picked up a small number of times. The genes are TRBV10-3 and TRBJ1-3; D perhaps matches TRBD1 (6 bases). Per the germline V gene, CDR1 is ENHRY and CDR2 is SYGVKD. This CDR3 has 15 residues. Trimming cost V 4 bases and J 0 bases, with 10 bases left between them. The CDR3 DNA is TGTGCCATCAGTGGTCCAGGGGACTCTGGAAACACCATATATTTT. Protein: CAISGPGDSGNTIYF.

The chain combines TRBV27 with TRBJ1-5, with D hard to call. The CDR3 contains 13 residues. CDR1 is MNHEY and CDR2 is SMNVEV in the germline V gene (reference sequence). V shed 2 bases and J shed 7 bases, with 9 bases lying between them. The CDR3: CASSLEYRQPQHF. As DNA, the CDR3 is TGTGCCAGCAGTTTAGAGTATCGGCAGCCCCAGCATTTT.

The V and J genes are TRBV6-5 and TRBJ1-1; possibly TRBD1 for D (6 bases). The germline V gene encodes CDR1 MNHEY and CDR2 SVGAGI. V was trimmed by 8 bases and J by 0 bases, leaving 16 bases between them. This CDR3 spans 15 amino acids. The DNA for the CDR3 is TGTGCCAGCCGCCGGACAGACTCCATGAACACTGAAGCTTTCTTT. It specifies CASRRTDSMNTEAFF.

The CDR3 DNA reads as TGTGCCAGCAGCCCCCTTACCAGGGCAGAAGGAAACACCATATATTTT. Its translation: CASSPLTRAEGNTIYF. The chain is built from TRBV3-1 (or the pseudogene TRBV3-2) and TRBJ1-3; a possible D gene is TRBD1 (5 bases). The CDR3 has 16 residues. The germline gives CDR1 LGHDT, CDR2 YNNKEL (reference sequence). Trimming cost V 4 bases and J 4 bases, with 17 bases left between them.

A single count supports this clone. This chain uses TRBV7-2 with TRBJ2-3; tentatively, D is TRBD2 (5 bases). Germline-derived CDR1 and CDR2 are SGHTA and FQGNSA. Between the trimmed V and J ends, which lost 1 base and 4 bases, there was a span of 6 bases. The CDR3 length is 13 residues. The CDR3 protein is CASSLGGPDTQYF. In DNA form, the CDR3 reads TGTGCCAGCAGCTTAGGAGGGCCAGATACGCAGTATTTT. Together with reference TRBV7-2 and TRBJ2-3, the CDR3 gives the full variable domain: GAGVSQSPSNKVTEKGKDVELRCDPISGHTALYWYRQSLGQGLEFLIYFQGNSAPDKSGLPSDRFSAERTGGSVSTLTIQRTQQEDSAVYLCASSLGGPDTQYFGPGTRLTVL.

The chain is built from TRBV3-1 (or the pseudogene TRBV3-2) and TRBJ2-5, with a possible D match to TRBD2 (6 bases). V dropped 2 bases and J dropped 5 bases, with 9 bases sitting between them. In germline, CDR1 is LGHDT, CDR2 YNNKEL (reference sequence). The CDR3 is 13 amino acids. The CDR3: CASSQRELETQYF. Written as DNA, the CDR3 is TGTGCCAGCAGCCAACGGGAGTTGGAGACCCAGTACTTC.

The V and J genes are TRBV11-3 and TRBJ1-1, with D perhaps matching TRBD1 (5 bases). In germline, CDR1 is SGHNT, CDR2 YENEEA. The CDR3 runs 14 residues. The ends were cut back, 2 bases at V and 4 bases at J, with 11 bases in the middle. CDR3 nucleotides: TGTGCCAGCAGCTTAAGGGGCGTGGGCACTGAAGCTTTCTTT. Amino acid sequence: CASSLRGVGTEAFF.

The chain carries TRBV3-1 (or the pseudogene TRBV3-2) and TRBJ2-1, with 13 positions matching TRBD2. The CDR3 totals 20 residues. The V gene end was trimmed by 2 bases and the J gene end by 5 bases; junction bases not matched to a gene: 15. Looked up from germline, CDR1 is LGHDT and CDR2 is YNNKEL (reference sequence). The CDR3 DNA is TGTGCCAGCAGCCAACTACTAGCGGGAGGGCCCAACTGGTTCGACAATGAGCAGTTCTTC. Residues: CASSQLLAGGPNWFDNEQFF.

The chain joins TRBV5-4 to TRBJ1-1; unclear D gene. This CDR3 contains 12 residues. V dropped 5 bases and J dropped 0 bases, with 5 bases sitting between them. Germline CDR1 reads SGHNT; CDR2 reads YYREEE (reference sequence). CDR3 DNA sequence: TGTGCCAGCAGGGCATTGAACACTGAAGCTTTCTTT. It specifies CASRALNTEAFF.

The chain carries TRBV5-1 and TRBJ1-5; the D gene is possibly TRBD1 (6 bases). Germline V gives CDR1 SGHRS, CDR2 YFSETQ. This CDR3 is built from 14 residues. V was shortened by 2 bases and J by 5 bases, with 11 bases between the two germline ends. CDR3 DNA sequence: TGCGCCAGCAGCTTTACAGGGAACGATCAGCCCCAGCATTTT. It yields the protein CASSFTGNDQPQHF. The variable domain in full, completed from reference TRBV5-1 and TRBJ1-5, reads KAGVTQTPRYLIKTRGQQVTLSCSPISGHRSVSWYQQTPGQGLQFLFEYFSETQRNKGNFPGRFSGRQFSNSRSEMNVSTLELGDSALYLCASSFTGNDQPQHFGDGTRLSIL.

This chain links TRBV14 with TRBJ2-6; D remains unclear. Germline values: CDR1 SGHDN, CDR2 FVKESK. The CDR3 has 15 amino acids. Trimming left V 1 base short and J 0 bases short, with 4 bases between. Written as DNA, the CDR3 is TGTGCCAGCAGCCAAGTCATCTCTGGGGCCAACGTCCTGACTTTC. Protein: CASSQVISGANVLTF.

This clone has a handful of counts. The V gene is TRBV7-8, the J gene TRBJ2-7; D call uncertain. The CDR3 covers 13 residues. Germline CDR1 SGHVS, CDR2 FQNEAQ. Between the trimmed V and J ends, which lost 0 bases and 7 bases, there was a span of 10 bases. The CDR3 reads CASSLAALREQYF. CDR3 DNA sequence: TGTGCCAGCAGCTTAGCGGCCCTTCGAGAGCAGTACTTC.

This chain links TRBV10-2 with TRBJ2-4; 7 bases line up with TRBD2. V shed 6 bases and J 1 base; nucleotides not matched to a gene: 15. Germline loops: CDR1 WSHSY, CDR2 SAAADI. This CDR3 has 18 amino acids. CDR3 sequence (DNA): TGCGCCAGCAGCCCCGGGGGAGGGCCGCTTCTCGCCAAAAACATTCAGTACTTC. Its translation is CASSPGGGPLLAKNIQYF.